This is a list of T cell receptor beta chains from one sample in a study of neurological immune-mediated disorders. From the 5' RACE reads, TCRdb called clonotypes with MiXCR, one entry per CDR3 protein. The table shows approximately 77,000 distinct CDR3 sequences, with roughly 9% occurring only once. The sample taken for sequencing was PBMCs. These TCRs come from a man aged 45-65 years in good health. The CDR3 runs from the conserved cysteine through the conserved F or W. The D gene is left open where the match is weak. Size values are once, few and many counts, or a class for expanded clones, and some rows have none.

TRBV29-1	.	TRBJ2-7	many	CSVEDPAKGAYEQYF	TGCAGCGTTGAAGATCCGGCCAAAGGGGCCTACGAGCAGTACTTC
TRBV7-2	.	TRBJ2-1	many	CASSLALNWFSSYNEQFF	TGTGCCAGCAGCTTAGCCCTCAATTGGTTCAGCTCCTACAATGAGCAGTTCTTC
TRBV20-1	TRBD1	TRBJ1-4	many	CSALTGTGNEKLFF	TGCAGTGCCCTAACCGGGACAGGGAATGAAAAACTGTTTTTT
TRBV6-1	.	TRBJ1-4	many	CASSERRANEKLFF	TGTGCCAGCAGTGAGAGACGGGCTAATGAAAAACTGTTTTTT
TRBV27	.	TRBJ2-3	many	CASRRRPDTQYF	TGTGCCAGCAGACGCAGACCAGATACGCAGTATTTT
TRBV5-1	.	TRBJ1-5	many	CASSLEGHANQPQHF	TGCGCCAGCAGCTTGGAAGGACACGCAAATCAGCCCCAGCATTTT
TRBV10-3	.	TRBJ1-5	many	CAISESTQPQHF	TGTGCCATCAGTGAGTCGACGCAGCCCCAGCATTTT
TRBV24-1	.	TRBJ2-1	many	CATSDPLGFWGEQFF	TGTGCCACCAGTGATCCCCTTGGATTCTGGGGTGAGCAGTTCTTC
TRBV3-1	.	TRBJ2-3	.	CASSRPGAAGPTDTQYF	TGTGCCAGCAGCCGCCCCGGGGCAGCGGGCCCCACAGATACGCAGTATTTT
TRBV28	TRBD1	TRBJ1-1	many	CASSLVLGQGAIEAFF	TGTGCCAGCAGTTTAGTATTGGGACAGGGGGCTATTGAAGCTTTCTTT
TRBV19	TRBD1	TRBJ2-7	many	CASSIMDRGSYEQYF	TGTGCCAGTAGTATCATGGACAGGGGCTCCTACGAGCAGTACTTC
TRBV20-1	TRBD2	TRBJ2-1	many	CSARLEVGGPSEQFF	TGCAGTGCTAGATTAGAGGTGGGAGGGCCGAGTGAGCAGTTCTTC
TRBV3-1	TRBD1	TRBJ2-1	many	CASSQDSGQALSNEQFF	TGTGCCAGCAGCCAAGACTCAGGACAGGCCCTTTCTAATGAGCAGTTCTTC
TRBV5-1	.	TRBJ2-7	many	CASSLGTFSYEQYF	TGCGCCAGCAGCTTGGGGACTTTCTCCTACGAGCAGTACTTC
TRBV20-1	.	TRBJ1-1	many	CSASEEARAFF	TGCAGTGCTAGTGAAGAGGCCCGAGCTTTCTTT
TRBV14	TRBD2	TRBJ2-5	many	CASSPRLAGGGETQYF	TGTGCCAGCAGCCCCAGACTAGCGGGGGGAGGAGAGACCCAGTACTTC